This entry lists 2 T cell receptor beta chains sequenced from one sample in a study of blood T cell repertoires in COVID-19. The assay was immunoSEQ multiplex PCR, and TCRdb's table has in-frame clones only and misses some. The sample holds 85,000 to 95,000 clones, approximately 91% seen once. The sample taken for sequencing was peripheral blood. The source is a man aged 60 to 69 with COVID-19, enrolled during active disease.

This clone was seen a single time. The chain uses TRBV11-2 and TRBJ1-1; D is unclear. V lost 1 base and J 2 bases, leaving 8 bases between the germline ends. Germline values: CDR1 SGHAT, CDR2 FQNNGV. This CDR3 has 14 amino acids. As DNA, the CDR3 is TGTGCCAGCAGCTTAGGCACTTATAACACTGAAGCTTTCTTT. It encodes CASSLGTYNTEAFF.

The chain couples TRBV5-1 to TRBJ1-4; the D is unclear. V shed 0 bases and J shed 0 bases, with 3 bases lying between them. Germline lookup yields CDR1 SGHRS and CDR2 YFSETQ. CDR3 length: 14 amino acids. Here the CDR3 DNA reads TGCGCCAGCAGCTTGGCTGCAACTAATGAAAAACTGTTTTTT. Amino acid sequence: CASSLAATNEKLFF.